These 23 T cell receptor beta chains came from one sample sequenced in a study of cytomegalovirus exposure and HLA in healthy donors. Primers for the PCR totalled 60 Vbeta and 13 Jbeta. The assay was immunoSEQ multiplex PCR, and TCRdb's table has in-frame clones only and misses some. Of approximately 170,000 clones in the sample, approximately 84% were seen once. Material for sequencing was PBMCs. These receptors came from a woman in her fifties or sixties in good health and CMV-seropositive.

The CDR3 bases are TGTGCCAGCAGCTTTACCGGCACCGGGGAGCTGTTTTTT. Amino acids: CASSFTGTGELFF. This chain links TRBV7-3 with TRBJ2-2; D gene unclear. The length of the CDR3 is 13 residues. Between the trimmed V and J ends, which lost 3 bases and 4 bases, there was a span of 6 bases. CDR1 SGHTA and CDR2 FQGTGA come from the germline V gene.

The chain joins TRBV7-9 to TRBJ1-2; 7 bases are a match to TRBD1. This CDR3 has 15 residues. Germline CDR1 is SEHNR and CDR2 is FQNEAQ (reference sequence). J gave up 3 bases and V 3 bases, and 7 bases lay outside the gene matches. The CDR3 reads CASSLPGGGDYGYTF. CDR3 nucleotides: TGTGCCAGCAGCTTGCCAGGGGGTGGTGACTATGGCTACACCTTC.

This clone was found a few times. V is TRBV27 and J is TRBJ1-1; 8 nucleotides match TRBD1. Losses at the gene ends were 5 bases for V and 0 bases for J; bases not matched to a gene: 5. Per germline, CDR1 MNHEY and CDR2 SMNVEV (reference sequence). The length of the CDR3 is 15 residues. CDR3 bases: TGTGCCAGCAGTCTACAGGGGGGGATGAACACTGAAGCTTTCTTT. Its protein is CASSLQGGMNTEAFF.

The CDR3 region has the DNA TGTGCCAGCAGCTTCAGCGGGGTTAATCAGCCCCAGCATTTT. Its translation: CASSFSGVNQPQHF. The chain uses TRBV7-9 and TRBJ1-5; the D is unclear. V was cut by 3 bases and J by 4 bases, with 10 bases left in between. This CDR3 is built from 14 residues. Germline-derived CDR1 and CDR2 are SEHNR and FQNEAQ (reference sequence).

Note on this clone: Other DNA sequences in this sample translate to the same CDR3. The chain recombines TRBV5-1 with TRBJ2-1; 11 bases align to TRBD2. This CDR3 region has 15 residues. The germline V gene has CDR1 SGHRS and CDR2 YFSETQ. V lost 1 base to trimming and J lost 4 bases; unmatched junction nucleotides: 1. Here the CDR3 DNA reads TGCGCCAGCAGCTTGACTAGCGGGGGTTACAATGAGCAGTTCTTC. Its protein is CASSLTSGGYNEQFF.

The rearrangement uses TRBV7-2 and TRBJ2-2; 11 nucleotides match TRBD1. There are 17 residues in the CDR3. Germline CDR1 is SGHTA and CDR2 is FQGNSA. The J segment lost 4 bases and the V segment lost 1 base, leaving 5 bases of the junction unmatched. The CDR3 nucleotides are TGTGCCAGCAGCTTAGTCCTTGGGACAGGGGGCACCGGGGAGCTGTTTTTT. Amino acid sequence: CASSLVLGTGGTGELFF.

This clone was counted only a few times. The chain recombines TRBV4-2 with TRBJ2-4; weak D call: TRBD2 (5 bases). V lost 1 base and J lost 5, with 15 bases in between. There are 16 residues in the CDR3. Germline CDR1 LGHNA, CDR2 YNFKEQ. CDR3 residues: CASSQVWGANQNIQYF. For the CDR3, the DNA is TGTGCCAGCAGCCAAGTCTGGGGAGCAAACCAAAACATTCAGTACTTC.

The chain couples TRBV6-5 to TRBJ1-2; 8 nucleotides match TRBD1. Germline V gene sequence: CDR1 MNHEY, CDR2 SVGAGI. This CDR3 has 14 residues. V lost 7 bases and J lost 4; bases outside the gene matches: 8. CDR3 sequence (DNA): TGTGCCAGCACTCTACGGACAGGGACCTATGGCTACACCTTC. This encodes CASTLRTGTYGYTF.

The chain combines TRBV6-1 with TRBJ2-1, with 9 bases fitting TRBD2. The germline CDR1 and CDR2 sequences are MNHNS and SASEGT. J lost 9 bases, V lost 0 bases, and 6 bases had no gene match. The CDR3 has 15 amino acids. CDR3 residues: CASSEAAGGPSEQFF. CDR3 coding DNA: TGTGCCAGCAGTGAAGCCGCGGGGGGGCCGAGTGAGCAGTTCTTC.

The chain uses TRBV19 and TRBJ1-2; D may be TRBD1 (6 bases). The CDR3 consists of 14 residues. Germline values: CDR1 LNHDA, CDR2 SQIVND (reference sequence). With 6 bases removed from V and 3 bases from J, the gap between germline ends came to 14 bases. CDR3: CASRVGGLDYGYTF. The CDR3 nucleotides read TGTGCCAGTAGAGTTGGGGGCTTGGACTATGGCTACACCTTC.

This chain connects TRBV7-2 to TRBJ1-2; tentative D call: TRBD1 (6 bases). Germline V CDR1 and CDR2: SGHTA, FQGNSA. The CDR3 spans 12 residues. Trimming shortened V by 7 bases and J by 13 bases, and 19 bases separated the two germline ends. The CDR3 DNA is TGTGCCAGCAACGACAGGTCCCTCTGGTTCACCTTC. Residues: CASNDRSLWFTF. Complete variable domain (other parts from reference TRBV7-2 and TRBJ1-2): GAGVSQSPSNKVTEKGKDVELRCDPISGHTALYWYRQSLGQGLEFLIYFQGNSAPDKSGLPSDRFSAERTGGSVSTLTIQRTQQEDSAVYLCASNDRSLWFTFGSGTRLTVV.

This clone was picked up a small number of times. The chain is built from TRBV10-1 and TRBJ2-2, with TRBD1 matching 7 bases. The ends lost 7 bases at V and 7 bases at J; junction bases unmatched: 21. This CDR3 has 18 amino acids. Germline CDR1 is WNHNN and CDR2 is SYGVQD (reference sequence). As DNA, the CDR3 is TGCGCCAGCACCCATCCCCTGCCTGCTACAGGGGCAGGCGGGGAGCTGTTTTTT. This translates into CASTHPLPATGAGGELFF.

This chain joins TRBV18 and TRBJ2-7; tentative D call: TRBD1 (7 bases). This CDR3 is built from 14 residues. Germline-derived CDR1 and CDR2 are KGHSH and LQKENI. Trimming stripped 3 bases from V and 3 bases from J, with 12 bases between. The DNA for the CDR3 is TGTGCCAGCTCACCCAGGGGGGTGGACTACGAGCAGTACTTC. Translated, it gives CASSPRGVDYEQYF. The whole variable domain, remainder taken from reference TRBV18 and TRBJ2-7, is NAGVMQNPRHLVRRRGQEARLRCSPMKGHSHVYWYRQLPEEGLKFMVYLQKENIIDESGMPKERFSAEFPKEGPSILRIQQVVRGDSAAYFCASSPRGVDYEQYFGPGTRLTVT.

The gene calls are TRBV4-2 and TRBJ2-4, with a weak D call TRBD2 (6 bases). The germline gives CDR1 LGHNA, CDR2 YNFKEQ. The CDR3 is 14 amino acids. V dropped 1 base and J dropped 6 bases, with 10 bases sitting between them. CDR3 coding DNA: TGTGCCAGCAGCCAAGGGGGGGACGTAAACATTCAGTACTTC. Its translation is CASSQGGDVNIQYF.

The chain couples TRBV19 to TRBJ2-7; 12 bases match TRBD2. Trimming took 5 bases from V and 4 from J; bases not matched to a gene: 6. There are 15 residues in the CDR3. The germline V gene encodes CDR1 LNHDA and CDR2 SQIVND (reference sequence). The CDR3 loop is CASSGGLAGPYEQYF. In DNA form, the CDR3 reads TGTGCCAGTAGTGGTGGACTAGCGGGACCTTACGAGCAGTACTTC. Filled out from reference TRBV19 and TRBJ2-7, the complete variable domain reads DGGITQSPKYLFRKEGQNVTLSCEQNLNHDAMYWYRQDPGQGLRLIYYSQIVNDFQKGDIAEGYSVSREKKESFPLTVTSAQKNPTAFYLCASSGGLAGPYEQYFGPGTRLTVT.

The chain employs TRBV5-1 and TRBJ1-5; no firm D call. CDR3 length: 14 residues. Germline V gene data show CDR1 as SGHRS and CDR2 as YFSETQ. Deletions cut 0 bases from V and 7 bases from J, with 11 bases between. The CDR3 protein is CASSLGVAGQPQHF. Here the CDR3 DNA reads TGCGCCAGCAGCTTGGGTGTGGCGGGACAGCCCCAGCATTTT.

This clone has just one count. V is TRBV6-4 and J is TRBJ1-2; TRBD1 is a possible D gene (6 bases). CDR1 MRHNA and CDR2 SNTAGT come from the germline V gene. The CDR3 contains 15 residues. With 6 bases removed from V and 5 bases from J, the gap between germline ends came to 19 bases. Here the CDR3 DNA reads TGTGCCAGCAGCGAAAGGGGGATTGATAGGTATGGCTACACCTTC. As protein: CASSERGIDRYGYTF.

The CDR3 reads CASSGQGVGKLFF. The CDR3 DNA follows: TGTGCCAGCAGCGGCCAGGGGGTAGGAAAACTGTTTTTT. This chain links TRBV2 with TRBJ1-4; 7 bases match TRBD1. CDR1 and CDR2 (germline): SNHLY, FYNNEI. With V trimmed by 6 bases and J by 10 bases, 8 bases remained unmatched. The CDR3 sequence is 13 residues long.

This clone was detected only once. V is TRBV2 and J is TRBJ1-2; TRBD1 aligns across 7 bases. Germline V gene sequence: CDR1 SNHLY, CDR2 FYNNEI. The CDR3 sequence is 15 residues long. The ends lost 3 bases at V and 7 bases at J; junction bases unmatched: 11. CDR3 residues: CASSDGDRQLGGYTF. CDR3 DNA sequence: TGTGCCAGCAGTGATGGGGACAGACAGCTGGGTGGCTACACCTTC.

Points on this clone: One end of the junction fails to match germline, which may point to a read error. J is TRBJ1-1 and V is TRBV4-2; 11 nucleotides align to TRBD1. CDR3 size: 19 residues. Germline CDR1 reads LGHNA; CDR2 reads YNFKEQ. The CDR3 protein is CASSQPRTGGHIMNAEAFF. CDR3 DNA sequence: TGTGCCAGCAGCCAACCAAGGACAGGGGGCCACATCATGAACGCTGAAGCTTTCTTT.

The chain recombines TRBV18 with TRBJ2-1; 16 bases fit TRBD2. The CDR3 sequence is 22 residues long. Trimming removed 3 bases from V and 0 bases from J; junction bases left unmatched: 14. Germline CDR1 KGHSH, CDR2 LQKENI. CDR3 DNA: TGTGCCAGCTCACCTCCTATACCGGGACTAGCGGGAGGGCAACCCTCCTACAATGAGCAGTTCTTC. It codes for CASSPPIPGLAGGQPSYNEQFF.

This chain uses TRBV5-1 with TRBJ1-1; D remains unclear. From germline, CDR1 is SGHRS and CDR2 YFSETQ. The length of the CDR3 is 14 residues. The ends were cut back, 0 bases at V and 7 bases at J, with 13 bases in the middle. This CDR3 reads CASSLEPTVYEAFF. The CDR3 bases are TGCGCCAGCAGCTTGGAACCAACCGTCTATGAAGCTTTCTTT.

The rearrangement links TRBV19 to TRBJ2-3, with TRBD2 matching over 9 bases. Germline values: CDR1 LNHDA, CDR2 SQIVND (reference sequence). Trimming took 5 bases from V and 5 from J; bases not matched to a gene: 11. CDR3 length: 16 residues. The CDR3 DNA reads TGTGCCAGTAGTGGGGGGTGGCGGGGGGGACGAGATACGCAGTATTTT. It specifies CASSGGWRGGRDTQYF.